The 26 T cell receptor beta chains reported below all come from one sample, sequenced in a study of OX40 agonist ivuxolimab in advanced cancers. Sequenced by immunoSEQ multiplex PCR; TCRdb stores in-frame clones only, minus some. The sample carries tens of thousands of clones, around 93% recorded once. Sequenced here: CD4+ or CD8+ T cells sorted from blood, sampled in a trial of the OX40 agonist ivuxolimab. The origin of the receptors is an adult with an advanced solid tumor such as melanoma, head and neck, liver or kidney cancer.

The chain employs TRBV5-1 and TRBJ2-2; no definite D call. This CDR3 is 16 amino acids long. Trimming removed 3 bases at V and 1 base at J, with 13 bases between. Germline V gives CDR1 SGHRS, CDR2 YFSETQ. The CDR3, as DNA: TGCGCCAGCAGCTCCGACGAAGGGCTGAACACCGGGGAGCTGTTTTTT. This translates into CASSSDEGLNTGELFF.

V is TRBV7-2 and J is TRBJ2-3; perhaps D is TRBD1 or TRBD2 (5 bases each). V was pared by 3 bases and J by 0 bases, with 16 bases between. The CDR3 has 17 amino acids. The germline V gene has CDR1 SGHTA and CDR2 FQGNSA. CDR3 amino acids: CASSFRKGPSSTDTQYF. In DNA, the CDR3 is TGTGCCAGCAGCTTCCGGAAGGGACCTTCAAGCACAGATACGCAGTATTTT.

The chain uses TRBV2 and TRBJ2-3; no definite D call. CDR3 size: 14 residues. V dropped 7 bases and J dropped 3 bases, with 14 bases sitting between them. The germline CDR1 and CDR2 sequences are SNHLY and FYNNEI. CDR3 protein: CASKEVLGTDTQYF. As DNA, the CDR3 is TGTGCCAGCAAAGAGGTACTGGGGACAGATACGCAGTATTTT.

The V call is TRBV5-4, the J call TRBJ2-3; no definite D call. This CDR3 comprises 12 residues. CDR1 SGHNT and CDR2 YYREEE come from the germline V gene (reference sequence). V lost 4 bases and J 2 bases, leaving 5 bases between the germline ends. The CDR3 loop reads CASSVDTDTQYF. CDR3 bases: TGTGCCAGCAGCGTTGACACAGATACGCAGTATTTT.

This clone has only one observation. This chain joins TRBV28 and TRBJ2-7; maybe TRBD1 (5 bases). This CDR3 is 13 amino acids long. V dropped 3 bases and J dropped 4 bases, with 10 bases sitting between them. Germline V gene sequence: CDR1 MDHEN, CDR2 SYDVKM. The CDR3 DNA reads TGTGCCAGCAGTTTGGGTCAGGGATACGAGCAGTACTTC. Its protein product is CASSLGQGYEQYF.

The V call is TRBV18, the J call TRBJ2-3; D gene ambiguous. The CDR3 is made up of 13 amino acids. Deletions cut 2 bases from V and 4 bases from J, with 7 bases between. Per the germline V gene, CDR1 is KGHSH and CDR2 is LQKENI. In nucleotides, the CDR3 is TGTGCCAGCTCACCAGGGTCCGCAGATACGCAGTATTTT. It translates to CASSPGSADTQYF.

The rearrangement links TRBV7-2 to TRBJ2-2; D is possibly TRBD1 (5 bases). The germline V and J ends were trimmed by 2 bases and 2 bases, with 9 bases remaining between them. CDR3 length: 15 residues. Germline lookup yields CDR1 SGHTA and CDR2 FQGNSA. The CDR3 region has the DNA TGTGCCAGCAGCTTATTGACAGAAAACACCGGGGAGCTGTTTTTT. Translation gives CASSLLTENTGELFF.

This chain links TRBV7-2 with TRBJ2-1, with 9 bases fitting TRBD2. Germline CDR1 and CDR2: SGHTA and FQGNSA. The CDR3 length is 16 residues. V shed 5 bases and J 3 bases; nucleotides not matched to a gene: 8. The CDR3 DNA is TGTGCCAGCAGCCTCGGCGGAGCGGGGGGCTACAATGAGCAGTTCTTC. Encoded protein: CASSLGGAGGYNEQFF.

This clone occurred once. The chain has TRBV19 and TRBJ1-5; perhaps TRBD1 as D (6 bases). Germline V gene data show CDR1 as LNHDA and CDR2 as SQIVND (reference sequence). This CDR3 contains 14 residues. The V and J ends lost 7 bases and 4 bases respectively, with 14 bases between them. The CDR3 sequence is CASTGGGGNQPQHF. Written as DNA, the CDR3 is TGTGCCAGTACTGGGGGGGGCGGGAATCAGCCCCAGCATTTT.

This rearrangement joins TRBV27 to TRBJ2-5; 8 bases align to TRBD1. V dropped 8 bases and J dropped 3; count of bases not matched to a gene: 8. The CDR3 is 14 amino acids. Germline-derived CDR1 and CDR2 are MNHEY and SMNVEV (reference sequence). The CDR3 DNA reads as TGTGCCAGCCCCAGAGGACAGGGCGAAGAGACCCAGTACTTC. It specifies CASPRGQGEETQYF.

J is TRBJ1-2 and V is TRBV4-2; perhaps TRBD1 as D (5 bases). Deletions cut 5 bases from V and 0 bases from J, with 13 bases between. Germline assignment: CDR1 LGHNA and CDR2 YNFKEQ. The CDR3 is made up of 15 amino acids. CDR3 amino acids: CASSRGQGANYGYTF. The CDR3 DNA reads as TGTGCCAGCAGCAGAGGACAAGGAGCTAACTATGGCTACACCTTC.

The chain couples TRBV10-3 to TRBJ2-1; D gene uncertain. This CDR3 spans 13 amino acids. V was clipped by 7 bases and J by 4 bases, with 11 bases between them. In germline, CDR1 is ENHRY, CDR2 SYGVKD. CDR3 protein: CAINVGFYNEQFF. The DNA for the CDR3 is TGTGCCATCAATGTGGGGTTTTACAATGAGCAGTTCTTC.

The J gene is TRBJ2-7, the V gene TRBV28; 10 bases match TRBD2. Germline-derived CDR1 and CDR2 are MDHEN and SYDVKM. CDR3 length: 15 residues. V dropped 7 bases and J dropped 4; count of bases not matched to a gene: 10. CDR3 sequence (DNA): TGTGCCAGCACCAAAGCGGGAGGGCCTCTATACGAGCAGTACTTC. It encodes CASTKAGGPLYEQYF.

The V and J genes are TRBV7-3 and TRBJ2-1; 9 positions agree with TRBD2. CDR3 length: 17 residues. Germline CDR1 and CDR2: SGHTA and FQGTGA. The junction had 13 bases not matched to a gene; V was cut back by 1 base and J by 9 bases. The CDR3 loop reads CASSLNGSGGRVFEQFF. The CDR3 DNA reads TGTGCCAGCAGCTTAAATGGTAGCGGGGGTCGTGTATTTGAGCAGTTCTTC. The variable domain in full, completed from reference TRBV7-3 and TRBJ2-1, reads GAGVSQTPSNKVTEKGKYVELRCDPISGHTALYWYRQSLGQGPEFLIYFQGTGAADDSGLPNDRFFAVRPEGSVSTLKIQRTERGDSAVYLCASSLNGSGGRVFEQFFGPGTRLTVL.

The chain joins TRBV6-5 to TRBJ2-2; 7 positions match TRBD1. CDR3 size: 15 residues. Germline values: CDR1 MNHEY, CDR2 SVGAGI. The junction had 1 base not matched to a gene; V was cut back by 2 bases and J by 1 base. The CDR3 reads CASSYGTVNTGELFF. The CDR3 DNA reads TGTGCCAGCAGTTACGGGACAGTGAACACCGGGGAGCTGTTTTTT.

This rearrangement joins TRBV28 to TRBJ2-1, with 8 bases identical to TRBD2. Unmatched junction bases numbered 31, after V lost 8 bases and J lost 4 bases. This CDR3 spans 22 amino acids. Germline V gene data show CDR1 as MDHEN and CDR2 as SYDVKM. The CDR3 protein is CASYPPPTGFLGTSGSYNEQFF. The CDR3, as DNA: TGTGCCAGCTACCCACCACCCACGGGGTTCCTCGGGACGAGCGGGAGTTACAATGAGCAGTTCTTC.

The chain uses TRBV15 and TRBJ2-7; D might be TRBD2 (5 bases). CDR3 length equals 13 residues. V was pared by 0 bases and J by 3 bases, with 6 bases between. Per germline, CDR1 LNHNV and CDR2 YYDKDF (reference sequence). The CDR3 spells CATSRDRGYEQYF. The DNA of the CDR3 is TGTGCCACCAGCAGAGATCGGGGCTACGAGCAGTACTTC.

The chain has TRBV6-6 and TRBJ2-4; TRBD1 agrees at 9 bases. The germline V gene encodes CDR1 MNHNY and CDR2 SVGAGI (reference sequence). Unmatched junction bases numbered 5, after V lost 5 bases and J lost 6 bases. The CDR3 runs to 14 residues. The CDR3 DNA is TGTGCCAGCAGTCAGGGACAGGGCGTAAACATTCAGTACTTC. Its protein is CASSQGQGVNIQYF.

The chain carries TRBV2 and TRBJ1-5; D is uncertain. The ends were cut back, 0 bases at V and 2 bases at J, with 11 bases in the middle. Germline V gene data show CDR1 as SNHLY and CDR2 as FYNNEI. This CDR3 spans 16 amino acids. The chain's CDR3 is CASSEALRMGNQPQHF. CDR3 sequence (DNA): TGTGCCAGCAGTGAAGCGTTACGGATGGGCAATCAGCCCCAGCATTTT.

The chain links TRBV6-6 to TRBJ2-7, with 13 positions matching TRBD2. CDR1 and CDR2 from the germline V gene are MNHNY and SVGAGI (reference sequence). This CDR3 contains 16 residues. V was pared by 6 bases and J by 2 bases, with 7 bases of the junction left unmatched. The CDR3 reads CASRTILAGGTYEQYF. For the CDR3, the DNA is TGTGCCAGCAGAACGATACTAGCGGGAGGGACCTACGAGCAGTACTTC.

The chain has TRBV11-2 and TRBJ2-7, with 10 bases that match TRBD2. V trimming: 2 bases; J trimming: 2 bases; junction bases outside the gene matches: 12. The CDR3 is made up of 18 amino acids. CDR1 and CDR2 (germline): SGHAT, FQNNGV. CDR3: CASSLNGRASGSTYEQYF. CDR3 bases: TGTGCCAGCAGCTTAAATGGCAGGGCTAGCGGGAGTACCTACGAGCAGTACTTC. The full variable domain, its missing parts supplied by reference TRBV11-2 and TRBJ2-7, is EAGVAQSPRYKIIEKRQSVAFWCNPISGHATLYWYQQILGQGPKLLIQFQNNGVVDDSQLPKDRFSAERLKGVDSTLKIQPAKLEDSAVYLCASSLNGRASGSTYEQYFGPGTRLTVT.

The chain links TRBV7-8 to TRBJ1-5; D might be TRBD1 (5 bases). V lost 0 bases to trimming and J lost 6 bases, with 9 bases between them. Germline assignment: CDR1 SGHVS and CDR2 FQNEAQ. This CDR3 is 14 amino acids long. The CDR3 region is CASSLALGGQPQHF. CDR3 coding DNA: TGTGCCAGCAGCTTAGCGCTGGGGGGTCAGCCCCAGCATTTT.

This chain connects TRBV5-4 to TRBJ2-5; D gene ambiguous. The CDR3 runs to 13 residues. V was shortened by 5 bases and J by 2 bases, with 10 bases between the two germline ends. Germline V gene data show CDR1 as SGHNT and CDR2 as YYREEE (reference sequence). For the CDR3, the DNA is TGTGCCAGCAGTTTCGACTGGCAAGAGACCCAGTACTTC. It translates to CASSFDWQETQYF.

The chain has TRBV9 and TRBJ2-5; maybe TRBD2 (5 bases). V lost 0 bases, J lost 6 bases, and 18 bases lay in between. The V gene's germline CDR1 is SGDLS and CDR2 YYNGEE. The CDR3 contains 16 residues. CDR3 loop: CASSVELEGLLQTQYF. The CDR3 DNA sequence: TGTGCCAGCAGCGTAGAACTAGAGGGCTTGTTGCAGACCCAGTACTTC.

The gene calls are TRBV5-5 and TRBJ1-2; 7 bases are shared with TRBD1. The V segment lost 4 bases and the J segment 4 bases; nucleotides outside the gene matches: 10. This CDR3 is built from 15 residues. Germline V lookup: CDR1 SGHKS, CDR2 YYEKEE (reference sequence). DNA for the CDR3: TGTGCCAGCAGCCTCTTACTCCAGGGGGGCTATGGCTACACCTTC. As protein: CASSLLLQGGYGYTF.

The CDR3 loop is CASQNTGQTPLHF. CDR3 DNA: TGTGCCAGCCAAAATACGGGGCAGACACCCCTCCACTTT. V gene TRBV6-5 combines with J gene TRBJ1-6; maybe TRBD1 (5 bases). This CDR3 has 13 amino acids. The germline V gene encodes CDR1 MNHEY and CDR2 SVGAGI. The ends were cut back, 8 bases at V and 11 bases at J, with 16 bases in the middle.